These 25 T cell receptor beta chains were all obtained from the same sample, sequenced in a study of blood T cell repertoires in COVID-19. Data came from immunoSEQ multiplex PCR; TCRdb stores just in-frame clones and leaves some out. The table records 150,000 to 200,000 clones, more than 70% of them present only once. The sample was peripheral blood. These receptors were obtained from a woman aged 25 to 39 with acute or convalescent COVID-19.

The chain uses TRBV11-2 and TRBJ2-1, with D unclear. The V end was cut by 1 base, the J end by 7 bases, with 8 bases between. Germline V gene lookup returns CDR1 SGHAT and CDR2 FQNNGV. This CDR3 is built from 13 residues. The CDR3 nucleotides are TGTGCCAGCAGCTTAGGCGCACGTAATGAGCAGTTCTTC. Its protein product is CASSLGARNEQFF.

This chain's CDR3 is CASKRGAPFTEAFF. In nucleotides, the CDR3 is TGTGCCAGCAAGCGGGGGGCGCCGTTCACTGAAGCTTTCTTT. The V gene is TRBV6-1, the J gene TRBJ1-1; D is perhaps TRBD1 (6 bases). Per germline, CDR1 MNHNS and CDR2 SASEGT. This CDR3 has 14 amino acids. Trimming stripped 7 bases from V and 4 bases from J, with 16 bases between.

The chain joins TRBV5-1 to TRBJ2-7; D not certain. The CDR3 extends over 13 amino acids. CDR1 is SGHRS and CDR2 is YFSETQ in the germline V gene. Trimming left V 0 bases short and J 6 bases short, with 10 bases between. CDR3 nucleotide sequence: TGCGCCAGCAGCTTGGGGCAGGTCCGCGAGCAGTACTTC. It specifies CASSLGQVREQYF.

CDR3 coding DNA: TGTGCCAGCAGCCAAGGACTGACTAGCCCTCAAGAGACCCAGTACTTC. Translated: CASSQGLTSPQETQYF. This chain links TRBV4-2 with TRBJ2-5; TRBD2 matches at 7 bases. The germline V gene encodes CDR1 LGHNA and CDR2 YNFKEQ. The V segment lost 1 base and the J segment 2 bases; nucleotides outside the gene matches: 7. This CDR3 has 16 residues.

V and J are TRBV5-1 and TRBJ1-1; TRBD1 agrees at 12 bases. V was pared by 4 bases and J by 4 bases, with 11 bases of the junction left unmatched. The CDR3 runs 17 residues. CDR1 is SGHRS and CDR2 is YFSETQ in the germline V gene. DNA of the CDR3: TGCGCCAGCAGCCCGGGACAGGGGGCGGTTGTGGGCACTGAAGCTTTCTTT. This gives the protein CASSPGQGAVVGTEAFF.

The chain uses TRBV5-1 and TRBJ2-7; possibly TRBD2 for D (6 bases). Germline V gives CDR1 SGHRS, CDR2 YFSETQ. Between the trimmed V and J ends, which lost 2 bases and 3 bases, there was a span of 15 bases. The length of the CDR3 is 15 residues. The CDR3 is CASSFGSGGLYEQYF. DNA of the CDR3: TGCGCCAGCAGCTTCGGTAGCGGCGGACTCTACGAGCAGTACTTC.

This chain connects TRBV4-2 to TRBJ1-1; the D gene is possibly TRBD1 (6 bases). Germline V gene data show CDR1 as LGHNA and CDR2 as YNFKEQ. The CDR3 extends over 15 amino acids. Trimming removed 4 bases at V and 1 base at J, with 13 bases between. The CDR3 sequence: CASSPDGGRNTEAFF. The CDR3 nucleotides read TGTGCCAGCAGCCCCGACGGGGGGCGGAACACTGAAGCTTTCTTT.

The chain is built from TRBV24-1 and TRBJ2-1; 11 positions match TRBD1. V shed 3 bases and J 7 bases; nucleotides not matched to a gene: 7. This CDR3 spans 16 amino acids. Germline V gene lookup returns CDR1 KGHDR and CDR2 SFDVKD. CDR3 nucleotides: TGTGCCACCAGTGATCGGGACAGGGGGGAACAAAATGAGCAGTTCTTC. Residues: CATSDRDRGEQNEQFF.

This chain joins TRBV28 and TRBJ1-2; no clear D. V lost 2 bases, J lost 6 bases, and 13 bases lay in between. CDR1 and CDR2 from the germline V gene are MDHEN and SYDVKM. The CDR3 is 14 amino acids. CDR3 sequence: CASSLGGPADGYTF. DNA for the CDR3: TGTGCCAGCAGTTTAGGAGGGCCGGCAGATGGCTACACCTTC.

The genes are TRBV27 and TRBJ2-3; TRBD2 matches 14 bases. This CDR3 region has 15 residues. Germline loops: CDR1 MNHEY, CDR2 SMNVEV (reference sequence). V lost 7 bases and J lost 3; bases outside the gene matches: 3. The CDR3 region is CASMGLAGVTDTQYF. Written as DNA, the CDR3 is TGTGCCAGCATGGGACTAGCGGGAGTGACAGATACGCAGTATTTT.

This chain joins TRBV19 and TRBJ2-3, with D uncertain. Germline V CDR1 and CDR2: LNHDA, SQIVND (reference sequence). This CDR3 is built from 14 residues. V was shortened by 2 bases and J by 1 base, with 7 bases between the two germline ends. The CDR3 region has the DNA TGTGCCAGTAGTATACGACTGGGCACAGATACGCAGTATTTT. It codes for CASSIRLGTDTQYF.

This clone has a handful of counts. V is TRBV28 and J is TRBJ1-2, with 7 bases matching TRBD1. Germline assignment: CDR1 MDHEN and CDR2 SYDVKM. The CDR3 totals 16 residues. J lost 9 bases, V lost 3 bases, and 16 bases had no gene match. The CDR3 nucleotides read TGTGCCAGCAGTTTCAATGGAGAGGGACAGACGTACAGCTACACCTTC. Protein: CASSFNGEGQTYSYTF.

This clone occurred once. This sequence joins TRBV18 and TRBJ2-5, with TRBD2 identical over 9 bases. The CDR3 covers 14 residues. After removal of 0 bases from V and 5 bases from J, the junction contained 1 base not matched to a gene. Germline V gene data show CDR1 as KGHSH and CDR2 as LQKENI. CDR3 coding DNA: TGTGCCAGCTCACCACCCAGCGGGAGGGAGACCCAGTACTTC. Protein: CASSPPSGRETQYF.

This clone has only one observation. V gene TRBV7-9 combines with J gene TRBJ2-5, with D tentatively TRBD1 (6 bases). Germline V gives CDR1 SEHNR, CDR2 FQNEAQ (reference sequence). This CDR3 is built from 15 residues. Trimming took off 1 base at V and 0 bases at J, with 9 bases between the two ends. CDR3 nucleotides: TGTGCCAGCAGCTTAGGACAGGTGTACCAAGAGACCCAGTACTTC. As protein: CASSLGQVYQETQYF.

The chain is built from TRBV7-2 and TRBJ2-2; D gene unclear. Trimming left V 5 bases short and J 2 bases short, with 18 bases between. The length of the CDR3 is 17 residues. The germline CDR1 and CDR2 sequences are SGHTA and FQGNSA. CDR3 nucleotides: TGTGCCAGCAGCCTCAACCCTGGGCGTCTCAACACCGGGGAGCTGTTTTTT. Its protein product is CASSLNPGRLNTGELFF.

The rearrangement joins TRBV18 to TRBJ2-3, with TRBD2 matching over 11 bases. This CDR3 region has 15 residues. CDR1 is KGHSH, CDR2 LQKENI, per germline. With 4 bases clipped from V and 5 bases from J, the junction kept 5 bases outside the gene matches. The CDR3 DNA follows: TGTGCCAGCTCACTAGAACTAGCGGGAGAAGATACGCAGTATTTT. Encoded protein: CASSLELAGEDTQYF.

This chain uses TRBV14 with TRBJ2-1, with 13 positions matching TRBD2. Germline assignment: CDR1 SGHDN and CDR2 FVKESK. V gave up 5 bases and J gave up 1 base; unmatched junction bases: 2. The CDR3 runs 16 residues. The CDR3 sequence is CASSVLAGGSYNEQFF. The CDR3 coding sequence is TGTGCCAGCAGCGTACTAGCGGGAGGGTCCTACAATGAGCAGTTCTTC.

The rearrangement uses TRBV5-1 and TRBJ2-7; 11 bases align to TRBD1. The ends lost 8 bases at V and 0 bases at J; junction bases unmatched: 4. The germline gives CDR1 SGHRS, CDR2 YFSETQ. This CDR3 contains 14 residues. The DNA of the CDR3 is TGCGCCAGTCGGACAGGGGGCAACTCCTACGAGCAGTACTTC. Protein: CASRTGGNSYEQYF.

This sequence joins TRBV5-6 and TRBJ2-6; tentative D call: TRBD1 (5 bases). CDR1 is SGHDT, CDR2 YYEEEE, per germline. The CDR3 contains 14 residues. V was cut by 6 bases and J by 2 bases, with 9 bases left in between. The DNA of the CDR3 is TGTGCCAGCAACGCAGGGACTGGGGCCAACGTCCTGACTTTC. Protein product: CASNAGTGANVLTF.

The chain joins TRBV28 to TRBJ1-5; D unresolved. CDR3 size: 16 residues. Germline V gene lookup returns CDR1 MDHEN and CDR2 SYDVKM. The V gene lost 7 bases and the J gene lost 1 base, with 17 bases spanning the gap. The CDR3 nucleotides read TGTGCCAGCAAGGATGGGAGCAATACGAGCAATCAGCCCCAGCATTTT. It is translated as CASKDGSNTSNQPQHF. The complete variable domain, with remaining parts taken from reference TRBV28 and TRBJ1-5, reads DVKVTQSSRYLVKRTGEKVFLECVQDMDHENMFWYRQDPGLGLRLIYFSYDVKMKEKGDIPEGYSVSREKKERFSLILESASTNQTSMYLCASKDGSNTSNQPQHFGDGTRLSIL.

This rearrangement joins TRBV7-9 to TRBJ1-3; D not resolved. Trimming took 1 base from V and 4 from J, leaving 11 bases between them. The germline gives CDR1 SEHNR, CDR2 FQNEAQ (reference sequence). CDR3 length equals 15 residues. CDR3 bases: TGTGCCAGCAGCTTAGATTGGGCAGAAGGAAACACCATATATTTT. It specifies CASSLDWAEGNTIYF.

The chain links TRBV7-9 to TRBJ2-3; 7 bases map to TRBD1. V shed 5 bases and J 5 bases; nucleotides not matched to a gene: 7. Germline V gives CDR1 SEHNR, CDR2 FQNEAQ (reference sequence). This CDR3 has 14 amino acids. CDR3 region: CASSPRGLVDTQYF. The CDR3 coding sequence is TGTGCCAGCAGCCCGAGGGGGCTGGTAGATACGCAGTATTTT. The full variable domain, completed using reference TRBV7-9 and TRBJ2-3, is DTGVSQNPRHKITKRGQNVTFRCDPISEHNRLYWYRQTLGQGPEFLTYFQNEAQLEKSRLLSDRFSAERPKGSFSTLEIQRTEQGDSAMYLCASSPRGLVDTQYFGPGTRLTVL.

J is TRBJ1-2 and V is TRBV4-1, with 7 bases aligning to TRBD1. This CDR3 is built from 16 residues. CDR1 and CDR2 (germline): MGHRA, YSYEKL. The J segment lost 3 bases and the V segment lost 0 bases, leaving 7 bases of the junction unmatched. The CDR3 region is CASSQERGRGDYGYTF. The CDR3 DNA follows: TGCGCCAGCAGCCAAGAGAGGGGCAGGGGGGACTATGGCTACACCTTC.

This chain connects TRBV7-9 to TRBJ2-1, with a possible D match to TRBD2 (6 bases). The length of the CDR3 is 15 residues. Trimming removed 5 bases at V and 9 bases at J, with 20 bases between. Germline lookup yields CDR1 SEHNR and CDR2 FQNEAQ (reference sequence). The CDR3 DNA reads TGTGCCAGCAGCCCCCGAGGTGGGAGGCTTGGTGAGCAGTTCTTC. As protein: CASSPRGGRLGEQFF.

The genes are TRBV30 and TRBJ1-5; no reliable D call. Germline CDR1 is GTSNPN and CDR2 is SVGIG (reference sequence). V lost 2 bases and J 0 bases, leaving 11 bases between the germline ends. The CDR3 consists of 15 residues. The CDR3 sequence is CAWSIGGISNQPQHF. The CDR3 DNA is TGTGCCTGGAGTATTGGCGGGATTAGCAATCAGCCCCAGCATTTT.